Detailed here is one T cell receptor beta chain. Its antigen is not yet known. Qualities for individual bases were not recorded, and no much larger clone is one base off. Other nucleotide sequences in the sample specify the same CDR3. The data are from a study of OX40 agonist ivuxolimab in advanced cancers. Regarding the study in general: Ivuxolimab was an agonistic, fully human IgG2 monoclonal antibody directed against OX40 (CD134), a costimulatory receptor. The paper reports the monotherapy dose-escalation portion (N ≈ 52 patients) of the phase I ivuxolimab trial. Prior anti-PD-1, anti-PD-L1 or anti-CTLA-4 therapy was permitted, and about two fifths of dose-escalation patients had received checkpoint inhibitors. Three dose-escalation patients achieved partial responses, one with hepatocellular carcinoma and two with cutaneous melanoma. Of the 50 to 55 patients in dose escalation, some 20 had hepatocellular carcinoma, approximately 15 had melanoma, 9 had renal cell carcinoma and 9 had head and neck cancer. Intravenous ivuxolimab was administered to patients every 2 weeks at six dose levels: 0.01, 0.1, 0.3, 1.5, 3 and 10 mg/kg. The point of sequencing TCRbeta in the periphery was to test whether ivuxolimab changed TCR sequence diversity and drove clonal T-cell expansion. A male proportion of around 83% and a mean age of approximately 55 years, ranging from about 20 to 79, were recorded for the dose-escalation cohort.

Findings and caveats that apply to the study as a whole: At doses from 0.1 to 3.0 mg/kg, clonal expansion was seen in both CD4+ and CD8+ blood T cells between baseline and week 6. Antigen specificity was not determined for the clonally expanded peripheral T cells. Partial responders in the 0.1-3.0 mg/kg groups had among the lowest normalized peripheral clonal expansion, especially among CD8+ T cells. After ivuxolimab, expanded clones were on average more numerous among CD8+ T cells than among CD4+ T cells. Low levels of normalized T-cell clonal expansion were also shown by some nonresponding patients.

Genomic DNA was extracted from sorted cells for sequencing of the TCRbeta CDR3 region. The immunoSEQ Assay was used to sequence the TCRbeta CDR3 regions. Imported from immuneACCESS, the table was reduced by TCRdb to in-frame sequences with V and J called. These copies leave out some clones; in studies compared against another copy, an unresolved V gene accounts for under half, and the cause of the remainder is not known. The sample profile shows roughly 100,000 clones; 85% to 95% of them were found once. The ten most abundant clones make up roughly 0.26% of the sample. The trial excluded patients who had a history of autoimmune disease or who were on systemic immunosuppression. Peripheral blood for TCR sequencing was drawn from every dose cohort at baseline, at cycle 4 day 1 and at cycle 7 day 1. The samples were drawn from a first-in-human, open-label, multicenter phase I dose-escalation trial of ivuxolimab. The trial enrolled adults with locally advanced or metastatic head and neck squamous cell, hepatocellular, melanoma or renal cell carcinoma. CD4+ and CD8+ T cells were sorted separately from peripheral blood before TCR sequencing.

CDR1 and CDR2, looked up from the germline V gene (reference sequence), are DFQATT and SNEGSKA. V sheds 3 bases and J sheds 5 bases, leaving 6 bases between their ends. There are 11 amino acids in the CDR3, from cysteine to phenylalanine inclusive. Only the CDR3 portion is preserved as DNA: 33 bases, with reading frame beginning at the first base. The source material was CD4+ or CD8+ T cells sorted from blood, sampled in a trial of the OX40 agonist ivuxolimab. This TCR came from an adult with an advanced solid tumor such as melanoma, head and neck, liver or kidney cancer. Recombination connected TRBV20-1 to TRBJ2-3; the D gene cannot be resolved reliably. The DNA reads as follows: TGCAGTGCTAGTCCGGGAGATACGCAGTATTTT. Its translation reads: CSASPGDTQYF.